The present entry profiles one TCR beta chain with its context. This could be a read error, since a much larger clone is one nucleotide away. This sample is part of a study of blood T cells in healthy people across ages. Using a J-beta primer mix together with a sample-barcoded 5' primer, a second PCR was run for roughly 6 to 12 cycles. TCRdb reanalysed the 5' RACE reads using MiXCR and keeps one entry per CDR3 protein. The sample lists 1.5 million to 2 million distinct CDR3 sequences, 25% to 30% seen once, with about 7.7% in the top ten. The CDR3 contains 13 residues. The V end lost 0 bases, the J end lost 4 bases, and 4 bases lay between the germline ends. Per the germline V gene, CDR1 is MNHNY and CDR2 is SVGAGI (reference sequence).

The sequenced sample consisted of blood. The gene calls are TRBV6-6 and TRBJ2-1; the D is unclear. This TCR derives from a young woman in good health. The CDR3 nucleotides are TGTGCCAGCAGTTACTCCGCATACAATGAGCAGTTCTTC. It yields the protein CASSYSAYNEQFF.